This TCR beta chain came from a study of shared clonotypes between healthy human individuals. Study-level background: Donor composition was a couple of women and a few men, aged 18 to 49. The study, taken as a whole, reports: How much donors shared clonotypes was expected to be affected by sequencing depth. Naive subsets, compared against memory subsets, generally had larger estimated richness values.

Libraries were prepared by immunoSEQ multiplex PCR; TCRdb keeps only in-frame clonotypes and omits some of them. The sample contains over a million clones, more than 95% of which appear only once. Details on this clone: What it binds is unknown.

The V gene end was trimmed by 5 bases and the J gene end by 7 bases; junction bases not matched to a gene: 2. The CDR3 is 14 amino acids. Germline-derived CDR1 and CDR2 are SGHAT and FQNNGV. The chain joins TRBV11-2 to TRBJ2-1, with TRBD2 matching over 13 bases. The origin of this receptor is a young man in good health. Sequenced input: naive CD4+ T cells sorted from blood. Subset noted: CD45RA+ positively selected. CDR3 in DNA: TGTGCCAGCAGCCGACTAGCGGGAGGTAATGAGCAGTTCTTC. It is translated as CASSRLAGGNEQFF.